The clone carrying this TCR beta chain was counted a single time. What it binds is not known. A read error may produce the germline difference seen at one junction end. The length of the CDR3 is 13 residues. Germline-derived CDR1 and CDR2 are MDHEN and SYDVKM. The sample belongs to a study of cytotoxic CD8 clonotypes in ibrutinib-treated CLL. Study context: Patients: roughly ten relapsed/refractory, roughly 14 treatment-naive, fewer than 18 IGHV unmutated.

Study-wide findings and caveats: Few clonotypes were public, and these shrank or held steady under treatment.

With sequencing, the targeted depth ranged from 1 in 200,000 to 1 in 1 million T cells. Sequencing was performed with immunoSEQ multiplex PCR; in TCRdb, only in-frame clones are kept and a portion is missing. The table lists about 300,000 clones, roughly 70% of them singletons. The rearrangement links TRBV28 to TRBJ1-3; no clear D. The input for sequencing was PBMCs, taken after 36 months of ibrutinib treatment. The TCR sequence derives from a human donor with chronic lymphocytic leukemia. The CDR3 sequence: CASSFGSRNTIYF. The CDR3 DNA follows: TGTGCCAGCAGTTTCGGCTCTAGAAACACCATATATTTT.